The clone carrying this T cell receptor beta chain has more than one count but fewer than ten. Its antigen is not identified. This CDR3 has 17 amino acids. CDR1 is MNHNY, CDR2 SVGAGI, per germline (reference sequence). V shed 6 bases, J shed 8 bases, and the junction held 18 bases outside the gene matches. These data come from a study of post-analysis software for immune sequencing data. Across the whole study: Relapsing-remitting, secondary progressive and progressive-relapsing multiple sclerosis were all included among the disease courses.

Study results and limitations: The study found TRBV5-6, TRBV5-1 and TRBV20-1 among about five TRBV segments more frequent in patients than controls. For normalized Chao1 diversity, multiple sclerosis patients scored significantly lower than controls did.

Prepared libraries of TCR beta cDNA carried unique molecular identifiers. There were 1 to 10 million T cells, and about 500,000 cDNA molecules came from them. TCRdb re-called the PCR reads through MiXCR, storing one row per CDR3 protein. Of roughly 800,000 distinct CDR3 sequences listed, approximately 57% were seen once; the top ten hold about 4.8%. Sequencing was done on a sample of blood. This clonotype originated in a girl aged 5 to 17 with multiple sclerosis. The chain couples TRBV6-6 to TRBJ2-4; the match to TRBD1 covers 8 bases. CDR3 loop: CASSNLGQGAGWYIQYF. The DNA for the CDR3 is TGTGCCAGCAGCAATCTCGGGCAGGGGGCAGGGTGGTACATTCAGTACTTC.